The next 3 T cell receptor beta chains were all read from a single sample in a study of blood T cells in healthy people across ages. Alongside a J-beta primer mix, a sample-barcoded 5' primer served in a second PCR lasting 7 to 11 cycles. TCRdb re-called the 5' RACE reads through MiXCR, storing one row per CDR3 protein. Here the sample spans around 900,000 distinct CDR3 sequences, around 28% being singletons. Sequenced input: blood. These receptors all come from a woman of 80 years or more in good health.

This clonotype was seen ten or more times. CDR3 DNA: TGTGCCAGCAGCCTACACGCCGGGACAGGCAGTCAGCCCCAGCATTTT. Amino acids: CASSLHAGTGSQPQHF. V and J are TRBV6-5 and TRBJ1-5, with 8 bases matching TRBD1. The germline CDR1 and CDR2 sequences are MNHEY and SVGAGI. Unmatched junction bases numbered 13, after V lost 6 bases and J lost 6 bases. The CDR3 loop spans 16 amino acids.

In regard to this clonotype: Being one base from a much bigger clone, this may be a read error. The chain recombines TRBV7-2 with TRBJ1-2; 7 bases are a match to TRBD1. The CDR3 has 15 residues. The J segment lost 6 bases and the V segment lost 3 bases, leaving 10 bases of the junction unmatched. The germline V gene has CDR1 SGHTA and CDR2 FQGNSA. The CDR3 region is CASSFGSGGGDGYTF. As DNA, the CDR3 is TGTGCCAGCAGCTTTGGTTCAGGGGGAGGAGATGGCTACACCTTC. Looking up the rest from reference TRBV7-2 and TRBJ1-2 gives the full variable domain: GAGVSQSPSNKVTEKGKDVELRCDPISGHTALYWYRQSLGQGLEFLIYFQGNSAPDKSGLPSDRFSAERTGGSVSTLTIQRTQQEDSAVYLCASSFGSGGGDGYTFGSGTRLTVV.

This clonotype was picked up many times. The chain combines TRBV24-1 with TRBJ2-1, with 10 bases aligning to TRBD2. Germline values: CDR1 KGHDR, CDR2 SFDVKD. The CDR3 is 16 amino acids. With 4 bases clipped from V and 2 bases from J, the junction kept 4 bases outside the gene matches. Written as DNA, the CDR3 is TGTGCCACCAGTGAGGGACTAGCGCGAACCTACAATGAGCAGTTCTTC. Amino acid sequence: CATSEGLARTYNEQFF.